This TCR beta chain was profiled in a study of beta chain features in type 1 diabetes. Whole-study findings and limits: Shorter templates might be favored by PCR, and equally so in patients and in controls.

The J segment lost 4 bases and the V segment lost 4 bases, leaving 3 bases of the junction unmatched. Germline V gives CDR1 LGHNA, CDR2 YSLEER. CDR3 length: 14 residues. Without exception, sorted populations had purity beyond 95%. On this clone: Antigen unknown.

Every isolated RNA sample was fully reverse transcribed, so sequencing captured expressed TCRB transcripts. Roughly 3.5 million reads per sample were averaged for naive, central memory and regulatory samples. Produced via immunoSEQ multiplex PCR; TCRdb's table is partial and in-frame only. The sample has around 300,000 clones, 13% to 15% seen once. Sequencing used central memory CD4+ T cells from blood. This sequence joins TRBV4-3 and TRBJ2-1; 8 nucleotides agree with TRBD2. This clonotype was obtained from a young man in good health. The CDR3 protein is CASSRGGGYNEQFF. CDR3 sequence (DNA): TGCGCCAGCAGCCGGGGCGGGGGGTACAATGAGCAGTTCTTC.